This paragraph covers one T cell receptor (beta chain) sequence. The data were taken from a study of Ad26.COV2.S vaccination and SARS-CoV-2 variants. As for the study in general: Recipients of Ad26.COV2.S got it intramuscularly, once or twice 56 days apart.

The treatment is: some 20 received Ad26.COV2.S at low or high dose, single or two shots; several received placebo; per-sample allocation not given. After the first vaccine or placebo injection, samples were drawn on day 63. The CDR3 has 16 residues. The ends lost 4 bases at V and 0 bases at J; junction bases unmatched: 6. Germline V lookup: CDR1 SGHRS, CDR2 YFSETQ. Profiled with immunoSEQ multiplex PCR; TCRdb holds only in-frame clones, not every one. The profile shows about 220,000 clones, 88% of them singletons. The material sequenced was peripheral blood, taken in a trial of Ad26.COV2.S vaccine versus placebo. This rearrangement joins TRBV5-1 to TRBJ1-5; 8 nucleotides match TRBD1. The clonotype was recovered from a person between 18 and 65 years old who received the Ad26.COV2.S COVID-19 vaccine or a placebo. In DNA form, the CDR3 reads TGCGCCAGCAGCGCGGGGACAGGTCATAGCAATCAGCCCCAGCATTTT. Residues: CASSAGTGHSNQPQHF.